These T cell receptor beta chains were read from a single sample in a study of somatic mutations in cytotoxic T cells in rheumatoid arthritis. Assay used: immunoSEQ multiplex PCR; TCRdb lists only in-frame clones, some missing. The sample lists roughly 9,400 clones, about 79% occurring once. The sequencing input was CD8+ T cells sorted from blood. The receptors stem from a woman between 45 and 60 years old in good health. Each CDR3 is given with its conserved first and last residue. The D gene is left open where the match is weak. Clone size is given for some rows only: seen once, a few or many times, or a class if the clone is expanded.

V gene	clone size	D gene	J gene	CDR3 DNA	CDR3 protein
TRBV6-5	-	-	TRBJ2-7	TGTGCCAGCAGTTACGTCGGGGAATCCTACGAGCAGTACTTC	CASSYVGESYEQYF
TRBV5-1	-	TRBD1	TRBJ2-2	TGCGCCAGCAGCCCGTTTCCGCAAAGAACCGGGACAGGGGAGGCCGGGGAGCTGTTTTTT	CASSPFPQRTGTGEAGELFF
TRBV9	-	TRBD2	TRBJ2-7	TGTGCCAGCAGCGTAGGAGGGACTAGTCTGGGCGAGCAGTACTTC	CASSVGGTSLGEQYF
TRBV27	few	TRBD1	TRBJ2-7	TGTGCCAGCAGCATAACCGAAGGGACAGGGACATCCTACGAGCAGTACTTC	CASSITEGTGTSYEQYF
TRBV27	-	TRBD1	TRBJ1-2	TGTGCCAGCAGCCCTAGACAGGGCTATGGCTACACCTTC	CASSPRQGYGYTF
TRBV27	once	-	TRBJ2-3	TGTGCCAGCAGTTTATGGCAGGGCGCAGATACGCAGTATTTT	CASSLWQGADTQYF
TRBV12-5	once	TRBD1	TRBJ2-1	TGTGCTAGTGGGCCCCAACAGGGGAGCTCCTACAATGAGCAGTTCTTC	CASGPQQGSSYNEQFF
TRBV4-3	few	TRBD1	TRBJ2-7	TGCGCCAGCAGTCAACAGCCGGGACAGCCCACCTACGAGCAGTACTTC	CASSQQPGQPTYEQYF
TRBV2	-	TRBD2	TRBJ2-5	TGTGCCAGCAGTGAGGGACTAGCGGGGGTGGAGACCCAGTACTTC	CASSEGLAGVETQYF
TRBV27	-	TRBD1	TRBJ1-1	TGTGCCAGCAGTTTATCCGCGGGACAGCCCATGAACACTGAAGCTTTCTTT	CASSLSAGQPMNTEAFF
TRBV19	-	-	TRBJ1-6	TGTGCCAGTAGTGTCCAGGTCGATTCACCCCTCCACTTT	CASSVQVDSPLHF
TRBV9	-	TRBD2	TRBJ2-1	TGTGCCAGCAGCGTGGGACTAGCGGGGGTCTACAATGAGCAGTTCTTC	CASSVGLAGVYNEQFF
TRBV27	-	-	TRBJ2-1	TGTGCCAGCAGTTTCTTCAATGAGCAGTTCTTC	CASSFFNEQFF
TRBV30	-	TRBD2	TRBJ2-3	TGTGCCTGGAGTGTGCCCTTACTAGCGGGGGAAACAGATACGCAGTATTTT	CAWSVPLLAGETDTQYF
TRBV6-1	-	TRBD1	TRBJ2-7	TGTGCCAGCAGTGAGTCGGCAGGGGGCATCTACGAGCAGTACTTC	CASSESAGGIYEQYF
TRBV15	-	-	TRBJ1-1	TGTGCCACCAGCAGAGCCGAGGACATTGGGGCTTTCTTT	CATSRAEDIGAFF
TRBV30	-	TRBD1	TRBJ2-6	TGTGCCTGGTCGGGACAGGGGATCTCTGGGGCCAACGTCCTGACTTTC	CAWSGQGISGANVLTF
TRBV10-3	-	TRBD1	TRBJ1-1	TGTGCCATCAGTGAGGGACAGGGACGCACTGAAGCTTTCTTT	CAISEGQGRTEAFF
TRBV11-3	-	-	TRBJ2-7	TGTGCCAGCAGCGTTTCCAATTACGAGCAGTACTTC	CASSVSNYEQYF
TRBV19	-	TRBD2	TRBJ2-2	TGTGCCAGTAGTATCTACCATACGGGGGGGGTAGGCGGGGAGCTGTTTTTT	CASSIYHTGGVGGELFF
TRBV14	once	TRBD1	TRBJ2-1	TGTGCCAGCAGCCAGGAGCCGGGACAGGGGGACAATGAGCAGTTCTTC	CASSQEPGQGDNEQFF
TRBV5-6	-	TRBD1	TRBJ2-2	TGTGCCAGCAGCTTGGGTGGGACAGACTTCGGGGAGCTGTTTTTT	CASSLGGTDFGELFF
TRBV6-6	-	-	TRBJ2-3	TGTGCCAGCAGTTACGTGGTTAGTGAGGATACGCAGTATTTT	CASSYVVSEDTQYF
TRBV27	-	TRBD1	TRBJ2-7	TGTGCCAGCAAACGGACAGGGCACTCCTACGAGCAGTACTTC	CASKRTGHSYEQYF
TRBV7-9	once	-	TRBJ1-1	TGTGCCAGCAGCTTGGGGAGGGGGGGCGGAATGAACACTGAAGCTTTCTTT	CASSLGRGGGMNTEAFF
TRBV27	-	-	TRBJ2-7	TGTGCCAGCAGTTTCCCAGGTGGGGAGCAGTACTTC	CASSFPGGEQYF
TRBV11-3	-	-	TRBJ2-2	TGTGCCAGCAGCCTAGTCACAACCGGGGAGCTGTTTTTT	CASSLVTTGELFF
TRBV28	-	-	TRBJ1-1	TGTGCCAGCAGTCCCATCGGGCAGGGTCTCACTGAAGCTTTCTTT	CASSPIGQGLTEAFF
TRBV19	-	-	TRBJ2-3	TGTGCCAGTAGTATTCGGGCAGATACGCAGTATTTT	CASSIRADTQYF
TRBV28	-	TRBD2	TRBJ2-7	TGTGCCAGCAGTTTACCACCTTGGACTAGCGGGGGGGCCTCCCCCTACGAGCAGTACTTC	CASSLPPWTSGGASPYEQYF
TRBV29-1	-	-	TRBJ1-2	TGCAGCGCCTCTCCCTCCAGGGAAGATGGCTACACCTTC	CSASPSREDGYTF
TRBV4-1	-	-	TRBJ2-7	TGCGCCAGCAGCCAAGGTGCGGGCAGGCCACCCTACGAGCAGTACTTC	CASSQGAGRPPYEQYF
TRBV5-6	-	TRBD2	TRBJ2-7	TGTGCCAGCAGCGTGCAGGGACTAGCGGGGGGCCTTCCCCCCTACGAGCAGTACTTC	CASSVQGLAGGLPPYEQYF
TRBV27	medium-sized	TRBD2	TRBJ2-2	TGTGCCAGCAGTTTATGGGGACTAGGGACCGGGGAGCTGTTTTTT	CASSLWGLGTGELFF
TRBV11-2	-	TRBD1	TRBJ2-3	TGTGCCAGCAGCCTCAGGGGGCAGGACACAGATACGCAGTATTTT	CASSLRGQDTDTQYF
TRBV15	few	TRBD1	TRBJ1-2	TGTGCCACCAGCATCGACAGGGGGCCCTATGGCTACACCTTC	CATSIDRGPYGYTF
TRBV28	-	TRBD1	TRBJ1-1	TGTGCCGGACAGGGGGAGGAGGGCACTGAAGCTTTCTTT	CAGQGEEGTEAFF
TRBV4-1	once	-	TRBJ2-5	TGCGCCAGCAGCCAAGAAGGGAATAGCGGCAAACAAGAGACCCAGTACTTC	CASSQEGNSGKQETQYF
TRBV6-1	-	-	TRBJ2-3	TGTGCCAGCAGTGAAGTTGCGGGCGCACCGGGCACAGATACGCAGTATTTT	CASSEVAGAPGTDTQYF
TRBV13	once	TRBD2	TRBJ2-3	TGTGCCAGCAGCTTAATCGCTAGCGGGGGGAGAGATACGCAGTATTTT	CASSLIASGGRDTQYF
TRBV27	-	-	TRBJ2-7	TGTGCCAGCAGTCCAAGACCGGTATCTAGCTCCTACGAGCAGTACTTC	CASSPRPVSSSYEQYF
TRBV9	-	TRBD1	TRBJ1-4	TGTGCCAGCAGCCATTCTACAGGGGGCTGGGGAGAAAAACTGTTTTTT	CASSHSTGGWGEKLFF
TRBV28	few	-	TRBJ1-1	TGTGCCAGCAGGCAGGGTGGTGGGACTGAAGCTTTCTTT	CASRQGGGTEAFF
TRBV5-6	-	TRBD1	TRBJ2-5	TGTGCCAGCAGCCCCCGGACAGGATTTGAGACCCAGTACTTC	CASSPRTGFETQYF
TRBV7-3	-	-	TRBJ2-6	TGTGCCAGCAGCTCCACCCCGTTATCTAGTGGGGCCAACGTCCTGACTTTC	CASSSTPLSSGANVLTF
TRBV19	-	-	TRBJ2-7	TGTGCCAGTAGCCTTGACAGCACCTACGAGCAGTACTTC	CASSLDSTYEQYF